One TCR beta chain is described in this entry. The antigen it recognizes is unknown. No per-base quality is available; no much larger clone lies one base away. This sample was included in a study of early stage breast cancer tumors (dated 2017 in TCRdb). Regarding the complete study: Of the roughly 16 invasive breast tumors, about a dozen were found to be estrogen receptor-positive, progesterone receptor-positive and HER2-negative. Most of the 12 ER+/PR+/HER2- tumors were invasive ductal carcinomas, while the other four were invasive lobular carcinomas. A read coverage of roughly 10-fold per sample was achieved on average. The samples as a whole yielded under 3,500,000 detected templates, corresponding to nearly 1,100,000 unique clonotypes. Results the study describes overall, beyond this receptor: Chain pairing and functional markers such as CD4, CD8 and FOXP3 were not captured by bulk genomic DNA sequencing of unsorted cells. Greater similarity was observed between blood and normal breast repertoires than between blood and tumor repertoires, and tumor was distinguished from normal in about 85% of the 16 patients when each tissue was compared with blood. Because the cohort was small, analysis by tumor subtype was not possible. Enriched TCRB sequences shared across patients were found to be mostly commonly generated sequences that were unlikely to play an important role in the tumor microenvironment. Tumors showed 2 to 2.5-fold higher T cell density and higher clonality than adjacent normal breast tissue.

For this chain, trimming is 5 bases at the V end and 8 bases at the J end, and the number of junction bases without a gene match is 10. From the germline V gene, CDR1 is SGHTA and CDR2 is FQGNSA. The CDR3 contains 14 residues, cysteine and phenylalanine counted. This entry keeps only the CDR3 DNA: 42 bases, framed from base 1. Two independent genomic DNA replicates were amplified for each sample, with approximately 0.5 ug used for blood and around 1.5 ug for tumor or normal breast. Following the manufacturer's instructions, the ImmunoSeq Intro kit was used to carry out TCRB sequencing on genomic DNA. Multiplex PCR ran roughly 30 cycles with proprietary primers and spike-in control sequences for absolute quantification. Single-end 150-bp reads were used to sequence an 87-bp fragment covering the CDR3 and the flanking V and J genes. Seven samples, each with two replicates, were multiplexed per lane of an Illumina MiSeq using version 3.0 chemistry. Turning to the authors' computational methods: Raw data were processed with the vendor's proprietary pipeline, and both replicates were merged into a single result per sample. Clonotypes were defined as productive rearrangements sharing the V-gene family, CDR3 amino acid sequence and J-gene segment. Clonality was calculated as 1 minus the normalized Shannon entropy (Pielou evenness) of TCRB abundances. T cell density was estimated by dividing total templates by the number of input cells inferred from the DNA input amount. Recon, run with its default parameters, was used to estimate overall repertoire diversity and clonality. A clonotype counted as tumor-enriched if its abundance in tumor exceeded 0.1% and was at least 32-fold higher than its abundance in normal breast. The table was pulled from immuneACCESS by TCRdb, which kept in-frame rearrangements only. Such tables lose some clones; where checked, under half of the loss comes from unresolved V genes, and the rest has no known cause. V, J and clone size are taken as reported in that table, and D and trimming were inferred from the DNA itself. The sample profile shows tens of thousands of clones; 75% to 95% of them were found once. Approximately 5% of the sample is held by the ten biggest clonotypes.

The study profiled bulk TCR beta-chain repertoires in matched peripheral blood, tumor and adjacent normal breast tissue taken from more than 15 patients with early-stage breast cancer. Before surgery, roughly 4.5-10 mL of whole blood was collected into EDTA tubes and then processed within 2 hours. Ficoll-Paque centrifugation in SepMate-50 tubes was used to isolate peripheral blood mononuclear cells. For storage in liquid nitrogen, PBMCs were cryopreserved as aliquots of 2 to 4 million cells in around 90% FBS with roughly 10% DMSO. The Qiagen AllPrep DNA/RNA Mini kit was used for genomic DNA extraction.

This chain is built from TRBV7-2 and TRBJ1-2, and 8 junction bases match TRBD1. The receptor was derived from a person between 65 and 80 years old with breast cancer. The sample was blood. Here the CDR3 is given as CASSQRTGSRGYTF. The sequenced DNA: TGTGCCAGCAGCCAGCGGACAGGGAGCCGGGGCTACACCTTC.